Shown below are 30 T cell receptor beta chains from a single sample sequenced in a study of T cell repertoires in cytomegalovirus infection. TCRdb ran MiXCR on the reads and lists one entry per CDR3 protein. The repertoire consists of a few hundred thousand distinct CDR3 sequences, with over 7.5% occurring once and the leading ten covering around 4.1%. The sequencing sample was made of PBMCs. The receptors stem from a human donor in good health (CMV status not recorded). Some clones in this sample may be carry-over from other donors' samples.

This clonotype was counted ten times or more. The chain carries TRBV7-2 and TRBJ2-5, with TRBD2 matching over 10 bases. This CDR3 is 16 amino acids long. The V segment lost 4 bases and the J segment 7 bases; nucleotides outside the gene matches: 12. Per germline, CDR1 SGHTA and CDR2 FQGNSA. CDR3 region: CASSYSSGGGPGTQYF. Written as DNA, the CDR3 is TGTGCCAGCAGCTATTCAAGCGGGGGGGGCCCAGGGACCCAGTACTTC.

This chain connects TRBV3-1 to TRBJ2-1; D perhaps matches TRBD2 (5 bases). CDR3 size: 16 residues. Germline CDR1 and CDR2: LGHDT and YNNKEL (reference sequence). V gave up 3 bases and J gave up 5 bases, with 17 bases separating them. Here the CDR3 DNA reads TGTGCCAGCAGCCATGCTCTAGCTCGCCCACACAATGAGCAGTTCTTC. Protein sequence: CASSHALARPHNEQFF.

This chain links TRBV28 with TRBJ1-1; D gene ambiguous. Per the germline V gene, CDR1 is MDHEN and CDR2 is SYDVKM. There are 17 residues in the CDR3. V lost 3 bases to trimming and J lost 2 bases, with 19 bases between them. The CDR3 here is CASSFHVPGMGNTEAFF. The CDR3 DNA follows: TGTGCCAGCAGTTTTCACGTGCCAGGAATGGGTAACACTGAAGCTTTCTTT.

This clonotype turned up a few times. The CDR3 sequence: CANKVEEGGWRFF. The CDR3 DNA reads TGTGCCAACAAGGTAGAGGAGGGGGGCTGGAGATTCTTC. This chain links TRBV6-1 with TRBJ2-1; D possibly matches TRBD1 or TRBD2 (6 bases each). The V end was cut by 10 bases, the J end by 16 bases, with 26 bases between. The CDR3 covers 13 residues. Germline V gene lookup returns CDR1 MNHNS and CDR2 SASEGT.

This clonotype was observed at least ten times. The chain links TRBV7-8 to TRBJ1-1; D uncertain. The CDR3 is 13 residues long. CDR1 SGHVS and CDR2 FQNEAQ come from the germline V gene. With 2 bases removed from V and 1 base from J, the gap between germline ends came to 5 bases. DNA for the CDR3: TGTGCCAGCAGCTTAACGCAGAACACTGAAGCTTTCTTT. Protein product: CASSLTQNTEAFF.

The V gene is TRBV7-6, the J gene TRBJ1-1; TRBD1 matches at 8 bases. With V trimmed by 3 bases and J by 1 base, 4 bases remained unmatched. The CDR3 extends over 15 amino acids. The germline CDR1 and CDR2 sequences are SGHVS and FNYEAQ. CDR3 amino acids: CASSLTGQANTEAFF. Written as DNA, the CDR3 is TGTGCCAGCAGCTTGACGGGACAGGCGAACACTGAAGCTTTCTTT.

V and J are TRBV12-3 or TRBV12-4 and TRBJ1-2, with a tentative D call TRBD1 (5 bases). Trimming shortened V by 0 bases and J by 7 bases, and 18 bases separated the two germline ends. This CDR3 is built from 16 residues. The CDR3 protein is CASSLAIGGRVSGYTF. The CDR3 DNA sequence: TGTGCCAGCAGTTTAGCGATTGGGGGAAGGGTCAGTGGCTACACCTTC.

This chain joins TRBV6-2 or TRBV6-3 and TRBJ2-1; the D gene is possibly TRBD1 (5 bases). The CDR3 totals 15 residues. Trimming cost V 2 bases and J 5 bases, with 13 bases left between them. Germline CDR1 MNHEY, CDR2 SVGEGT. The CDR3 sequence is CASSYPTGSHNEQFF. The CDR3 nucleotides are TGTGCCAGCAGTTACCCCACAGGTTCCCACAATGAGCAGTTCTTC.

This chain links TRBV15 with TRBJ2-7; 7 positions agree with TRBD1. Germline CDR1 and CDR2: LNHNV and YYDKDF (reference sequence). V gave up 2 bases and J gave up 6 bases; unmatched junction bases: 10. The CDR3 consists of 15 residues. CDR3 sequence: CATSRPLTGTSEQYF. As DNA, the CDR3 is TGTGCCACCAGCAGACCATTGACAGGGACCTCCGAGCAGTACTTC.

V is TRBV20-1 and J is TRBJ2-5, with a weak D call TRBD1 (5 bases). V lost 3 bases and J lost 2, with 16 bases in between. The germline gives CDR1 DFQATT, CDR2 SNEGSKA (reference sequence). The CDR3 is 15 residues long. CDR3 nucleotide sequence: TGCAGTGCTAGTGATACTGGGGCTTCACAAGAGACCCAGTACTTC. Translating it yields CSASDTGASQETQYF.

This clonotype was detected ten times or more. CDR3 nucleotides: TGTGCCAGCAGTCCCCCTCGGGACAGTACCTACGAGCAGTACTTC. Translating it yields CASSPPRDSTYEQYF. The chain joins TRBV6-6 to TRBJ2-7, with TRBD1 matching 7 bases. V lost 5 bases, J lost 2 bases, and 9 bases stayed unmatched. There are 15 residues in the CDR3. The germline V gene has CDR1 MNHNY and CDR2 SVGAGI (reference sequence).

This clonotype was counted a few times. This sequence joins TRBV2 and TRBJ2-7; perhaps D is TRBD1 or TRBD2 (5 bases each). The germline gives CDR1 SNHLY, CDR2 FYNNEI. The V end was cut by 5 bases, the J end by 5 bases, with 13 bases between. The CDR3 is 13 amino acids. The CDR3 spells CASSKPQGHEQYF. Written as DNA, the CDR3 is TGTGCCAGCAGTAAACCTCAGGGACACGAGCAGTACTTC. The variable domain in full, with the rest retrieved from reference TRBV2 and TRBJ2-7, is EPEVTQTPSHQVTQMGQEVILRCVPISNHLYFYWYRQILGQKVEFLVSFYNNEISEKSEIFDDQFSVERPDGSNFTLKIRSTKLEDSAMYFCASSKPQGHEQYFGPGTRLTVT.

This clonotype was seen many times. The V and J genes are TRBV7-9 and TRBJ2-5; tentatively, D is TRBD1 (6 bases). There are 13 residues in the CDR3. V lost 5 bases and J lost 6, with 13 bases in between. The germline CDR1 and CDR2 sequences are SEHNR and FQNEAQ (reference sequence). The CDR3 protein is CASSPITGKTQYF. The CDR3 DNA sequence: TGTGCCAGCAGCCCCATCACAGGGAAGACCCAGTACTTC.

This clonotype was seen at least ten times. The junction departs from the called germline gene at one end, perhaps through a read error. The J gene is TRBJ2-5, the V gene TRBV7-6, with no clear D. This CDR3 region has 14 residues. The germline V gene encodes CDR1 SGHVS and CDR2 FNYEAQ. The CDR3: CASSLGGNQGTQYF. In DNA, the CDR3 is TGTGCCAGCAGCTTAGGGGGAAATCAAGGGACCCAGTACTTC.

This clonotype was picked up a small number of times. V and J are TRBV19 and TRBJ2-2, with D uncertain. Trimming cost V 5 bases and J 2 bases, with 6 bases left between them. In germline, CDR1 is LNHDA, CDR2 SQIVND (reference sequence). This CDR3 spans 13 amino acids. CDR3 protein: CASSSQNTGELFF. The CDR3 nucleotides are TGTGCCAGTAGTTCCCAAAACACCGGGGAGCTGTTTTTT.

The chain carries TRBV28 and TRBJ2-1; D is possibly TRBD2 (5 bases). Germline CDR1 MDHEN, CDR2 SYDVKM. V was cut by 6 bases and J by 3 bases, with 15 bases left in between. The CDR3 runs to 15 residues. The CDR3 sequence is CASRTIGRDYNEQFF. The CDR3 DNA sequence: TGTGCCAGCAGGACTATTGGACGGGACTACAATGAGCAGTTCTTC.

This clonotype was seen many times. The chain combines TRBV12-3 or TRBV12-4 with TRBJ1-1; no reliable D call. This CDR3 region has 12 residues. Trimming pared 6 bases from V and 1 base from J, leaving 6 bases between. The CDR3 reads CASSPGNTEAFF. The CDR3 nucleotides are TGTGCCAGCAGCCCCGGGAACACTGAAGCTTTCTTT.

This chain connects TRBV6-1 to TRBJ2-1; D gene unclear. The CDR3 is 15 amino acids. V was cut by 6 bases and J by 3 bases, with 15 bases left in between. CDR1 and CDR2 (germline): MNHNS, SASEGT. The CDR3 is CASSSPGPGYNEQFF. The CDR3 nucleotides are TGTGCCAGCAGCTCACCCGGACCTGGCTACAATGAGCAGTTCTTC.

The chain joins TRBV28 to TRBJ2-7, with 9 bases that match TRBD1. J gave up 5 bases and V 6 bases, and 8 bases lay outside the gene matches. From germline, CDR1 is MDHEN and CDR2 SYDVKM. The CDR3 extends over 14 amino acids. The CDR3 reads CASRRRDRVNEQYF. DNA for the CDR3: TGTGCCAGCAGGCGCCGGGACAGGGTCAACGAGCAGTACTTC.

The rearrangement joins TRBV20-1 to TRBJ2-7; TRBD1 aligns across 9 bases. Trimming cost V 6 bases and J 3 bases; bases outside gene matches: 9. There are 14 residues in the CDR3. Germline V CDR1 and CDR2: DFQATT, SNEGSKA (reference sequence). CDR3 DNA sequence: TGCAGTGCCTCTGAACAGGGGGCAGGCTACGAGCAGTACTTC. This encodes CSASEQGAGYEQYF.

This clonotype has a handful of counts. The CDR3: CASSQDFYSSNQPQHF. DNA of the CDR3: TGCGCCAGCAGCCAAGATTTTTACAGTAGCAATCAGCCCCAGCATTTT. The chain carries TRBV4-3 and TRBJ1-5; D gene unclear. Germline lookup yields CDR1 LGHNA and CDR2 YSLEER. The CDR3 runs 16 residues. The V end lost 0 bases, the J end lost 0 bases, and 9 bases lay between the germline ends.

The chain joins TRBV6-5 to TRBJ1-4; D remains ambiguous. Trimming removed 2 bases from V and 4 bases from J, with 14 bases in between. Per the germline V gene, CDR1 is MNHEY and CDR2 is SVGAGI. The CDR3 loop spans 16 amino acids. CDR3 sequence (DNA): TGTGCCAGCAGTTACCAGAGGGCAGCCGGTAATGAAAAACTGTTTTTT. Residues: CASSYQRAAGNEKLFF.

This clonotype has a handful of counts. DNA for the CDR3: TGTGCCAGCAGCCGGGCACTAACGGAGAATTCACCCCTCCACTTT. The encoded protein is CASSRALTENSPLHF. The chain employs TRBV4-2 and TRBJ1-6; D is undetermined. Trimming stripped 4 bases from V and 7 bases from J, with 14 bases between. The length of the CDR3 is 15 residues. Germline assignment: CDR1 LGHNA and CDR2 YNFKEQ.

The J gene is TRBJ1-5, the V gene TRBV7-8; tentative D call: TRBD1 (6 bases). Germline V gives CDR1 SGHVS, CDR2 FQNEAQ. V was cut by 5 bases and J by 5 bases, with 13 bases left in between. The CDR3 length is 14 residues. In nucleotides, the CDR3 is TGTGCCAGCAGCCTTGGGACACATTATCAGCCCCAGCATTTT. It specifies CASSLGTHYQPQHF.

The chain carries TRBV7-2 and TRBJ2-1; TRBD1 matches at 8 bases. CDR1 SGHTA and CDR2 FQGNSA come from the germline V gene. Trimming removed 1 base from V and 3 bases from J; junction bases left unmatched: 8. The CDR3 length is 17 residues. The CDR3 DNA reads as TGTGCCAGCAGCTTAGAAAGGGGACAGGCGCACTACAATGAGCAGTTCTTC. Translating gives CASSLERGQAHYNEQFF.

The sample holds a few counts of this clonotype. The V call is TRBV18, the J call TRBJ2-4; 10 nucleotides line up with TRBD2. This CDR3 has 17 amino acids. The V segment lost 4 bases and the J segment 3 bases; nucleotides outside the gene matches: 9. Per germline, CDR1 KGHSH and CDR2 LQKENI. In DNA form, the CDR3 reads TGTGCCAGCTCACTAGAACTAGCGGGGTACGACAAAAACATTCAGTACTTC. Its translation is CASSLELAGYDKNIQYF.

This clonotype has just one count. The V and J genes are TRBV6-6 and TRBJ2-7, with D perhaps TRBD1 (6 bases). The germline V gene has CDR1 MNHNY and CDR2 SVGAGI (reference sequence). V shed 5 bases and J shed 3 bases, with 14 bases lying between them. The CDR3 runs to 14 residues. The chain's CDR3 is CASSASGTNYEQYF. The CDR3 DNA reads as TGTGCCAGCAGTGCCTCAGGGACAAACTACGAGCAGTACTTC.

The V gene is TRBV7-2, the J gene TRBJ2-7, with D possibly TRBD2 on 7 matching bases. The V gene lost 0 bases and the J gene lost 3 bases, with 21 bases spanning the gap. The CDR3 has 18 residues. Looked up from germline, CDR1 is SGHTA and CDR2 is FQGNSA. CDR3 in amino acids: CASSLAGGARRAVYEQYF. The DNA of the CDR3 is TGTGCCAGCAGCTTAGCGGGGGGGGCTCGCCGAGCAGTCTACGAGCAGTACTTC.

Ten or more counts support this clonotype. The J gene is TRBJ2-3, the V gene TRBV7-2; D remains ambiguous. Germline V gene data show CDR1 as SGHTA and CDR2 as FQGNSA. The CDR3 has 14 amino acids. V lost 1 base and J 2 bases, leaving 7 bases between the germline ends. The CDR3 DNA reads TGTGCCAGCAGCTTAGATCCAGTCACAGATACGCAGTATTTT. Translated, it gives CASSLDPVTDTQYF.

This clonotype was detected only a few times. V usage is TRBV20-1 and J usage is TRBJ1-5, with 8 nucleotides matching TRBD1. The J segment lost 7 bases and the V segment lost 2 bases, leaving 10 bases of the junction unmatched. The CDR3 is made up of 15 amino acids. Germline values: CDR1 DFQATT, CDR2 SNEGSKA (reference sequence). The chain's CDR3 is CSARRSGGVGQPQHF. The CDR3 DNA reads TGCAGTGCTAGAAGGTCAGGGGGCGTAGGGCAGCCCCAGCATTTT.